The rows below give T cell receptor beta chains drawn from one sample of a study of shared clonotypes between healthy human individuals. The repertoire was sequenced with immunoSEQ multiplex PCR; TCRdb's copy has only in-frame clones and lacks some. The data show hundreds of thousands of clones, roughly 96% seen once. Sequencing was performed on naive CD8+ T cells sorted from blood. All receptors come from a woman in her twenties or thirties in good health. CDR3s include the opening cysteine and the closing phenylalanine or tryptophan. Each record gives: V gene, J gene, D gene, clone size, CDR3 protein, CDR3 DNA. D genes are given only for firm matches. Not every row has a clone size; where given, it reads once, few, many or a size class.

v_gene: TRBV6-6; j_gene: TRBJ2-7; d_gene: NA; abundance: NA; CDR3aa: CATRRGVVFYEQYF; CDR3nt: TGTGCCACCCGCCGGGGTGTAGTCTTCTACGAGCAGTACTTC
v_gene: TRBV10-1; j_gene: TRBJ2-2; d_gene: TRBD1; abundance: NA; CDR3aa: CASSRQGENTGELFF; CDR3nt: TGCGCCAGCAGTAGACAGGGGGAGAACACCGGGGAGCTGTTTTTT
v_gene: TRBV10-3; j_gene: TRBJ2-1; d_gene: NA; abundance: NA; CDR3aa: CAISDVGNEQFF; CDR3nt: TGTGCCATCAGTGATGTGGGGAATGAGCAGTTCTTC
v_gene: TRBV4-1; j_gene: TRBJ1-1; d_gene: NA; abundance: NA; CDR3aa: CASSQGGGDTEAFF; CDR3nt: TGCGCCAGCAGCCAAGGAGGGGGAGACACTGAAGCTTTCTTT
v_gene: TRBV7-8; j_gene: TRBJ1-5; d_gene: TRBD1; abundance: NA; CDR3aa: CASSLGTGANQPQHF; CDR3nt: TGTGCCAGCAGCTTAGGGACAGGGGCAAATCAGCCCCAGCATTTT
v_gene: TRBV7-8; j_gene: TRBJ2-5; d_gene: NA; abundance: NA; CDR3aa: CASSFRAPAQTQYF; CDR3nt: TGTGCCAGCAGCTTCAGGGCCCCCGCTCAGACCCAGTACTTC
v_gene: TRBV6-6; j_gene: TRBJ2-3; d_gene: NA; abundance: NA; CDR3aa: CASSSLGTGGDTQYF; CDR3nt: TGTGCCAGCAGCTCCTTAGGGACCGGCGGTGATACGCAGTATTTT
v_gene: TRBV4-1; j_gene: TRBJ2-7; d_gene: TRBD2; abundance: NA; CDR3aa: CASSLGTSGSYEQYF; CDR3nt: TGCGCCAGCAGCCTGGGGACTAGCGGGAGTTACGAGCAGTACTTC
v_gene: TRBV29-1; j_gene: TRBJ1-2; d_gene: NA; abundance: NA; CDR3aa: CSVEPLSGYTF; CDR3nt: TGCAGCGTTGAACCCCTTTCCGGCTACACCTTC
v_gene: TRBV9; j_gene: TRBJ2-2; d_gene: TRBD2; abundance: once; CDR3aa: CASSVLAGARDTGELFF; CDR3nt: TGTGCCAGCAGCGTACTAGCGGGAGCTCGGGACACCGGGGAGCTGTTTTTT
v_gene: TRBV7-9; j_gene: TRBJ1-1; d_gene: NA; abundance: NA; CDR3aa: CASTRGNTEAFF; CDR3nt: TGTGCCAGCACCCGGGGGAACACTGAAGCTTTCTTT
v_gene: TRBV28; j_gene: TRBJ1-2; d_gene: NA; abundance: NA; CDR3aa: CASSYRGREGYTF; CDR3nt: TGTGCCAGCAGTTACCGGGGGCGGGAAGGCTACACCTTC
v_gene: TRBV7-9; j_gene: TRBJ2-7; d_gene: TRBD2; abundance: NA; CDR3aa: CASSSPLAGNRIEQYF; CDR3nt: TGTGCCAGCAGCTCCCCCCTAGCGGGGAATCGCATCGAGCAGTACTTC
v_gene: TRBV4-2; j_gene: TRBJ1-4; d_gene: NA; abundance: NA; CDR3aa: CASSQGRQDNEKLFF; CDR3nt: TGTGCCAGCAGCCAAGGAAGGCAGGATAATGAAAAACTGTTTTTT
v_gene: TRBV21-1; j_gene: TRBJ2-1; d_gene: NA; abundance: once; CDR3aa: CASSKAKSRRSPKPSYNEQFF; CDR3nt: TGTGCCAGCAGCAAAGCAAAGTCACGCCGTTCACCTAAACCTTCCTACAATGAGCAGTTCTTC
v_gene: TRBV27; j_gene: TRBJ2-5; d_gene: TRBD2; abundance: NA; CDR3aa: CASSSGTSGSETQYF; CDR3nt: TGTGCCAGCAGTTCAGGGACTAGCGGGAGCGAGACCCAGTACTTC
v_gene: TRBV2; j_gene: TRBJ1-4; d_gene: NA; abundance: NA; CDR3aa: CASSVEAIRYEKLFF; CDR3nt: TGTGCCAGCAGTGTTGAAGCTATTCGGTATGAAAAACTGTTTTTT
v_gene: TRBV28; j_gene: TRBJ2-7; d_gene: NA; abundance: NA; CDR3aa: CASSLSGGSYEQYF; CDR3nt: TGTGCCAGCAGTTTATCCGGGGGCTCCTACGAGCAGTACTTC
v_gene: TRBV5-4; j_gene: TRBJ1-2; d_gene: NA; abundance: NA; CDR3aa: CASSVWGTYGYTF; CDR3nt: TGTGCCAGCAGCGTGTGGGGCACCTATGGCTACACCTTC
v_gene: TRBV19; j_gene: TRBJ2-7; d_gene: TRBD2; abundance: NA; CDR3aa: CASSIAVLSGGFYEQYF; CDR3nt: TGTGCCAGTAGTATAGCGGTGTTGTCGGGAGGATTTTACGAGCAGTACTTC
v_gene: TRBV27; j_gene: TRBJ2-1; d_gene: TRBD2; abundance: NA; CDR3aa: CASSPLASGSFHEQFF; CDR3nt: TGTGCCAGCAGTCCTCTGGCTAGCGGGAGTTTCCATGAGCAGTTCTTC
v_gene: TRBV6-1; j_gene: TRBJ1-1; d_gene: TRBD1; abundance: few; CDR3aa: CASSEATGIWTEAFF; CDR3nt: TGTGCCAGCAGTGAAGCGACAGGGATTTGGACTGAAGCTTTCTTT
v_gene: TRBV27; j_gene: TRBJ2-3; d_gene: NA; abundance: NA; CDR3aa: CASSWGPFSEQYF; CDR3nt: TGTGCCAGCAGTTGGGGACCGTTTAGTGAGCAGTATTTT
v_gene: TRBV2; j_gene: TRBJ2-7; d_gene: NA; abundance: NA; CDR3aa: CASIEYPGAGIPHEQYF; CDR3nt: TGTGCCAGCATTGAGTATCCCGGGGCAGGCATTCCCCACGAGCAGTACTTC
v_gene: TRBV29-1; j_gene: TRBJ1-2; d_gene: NA; abundance: NA; CDR3aa: CSVARQVGGYTF; CDR3nt: TGCAGCGTTGCCCGGCAGGTTGGTGGCTACACCTTC
v_gene: TRBV27; j_gene: TRBJ2-7; d_gene: NA; abundance: NA; CDR3aa: CASSLKGFRAYITYEQYF; CDR3nt: TGTGCCAGCAGTTTAAAAGGTTTTAGGGCCTACATAACCTACGAGCAGTACTTC
v_gene: TRBV2; j_gene: TRBJ1-4; d_gene: NA; abundance: NA; CDR3aa: CASSVGLGTEGEKLFF; CDR3nt: TGTGCCAGCAGTGTTGGCCTTGGGACGGAAGGTGAAAAACTGTTTTTT
v_gene: TRBV28; j_gene: TRBJ2-7; d_gene: NA; abundance: NA; CDR3aa: CASSITPRGEQYF; CDR3nt: TGTGCCAGCAGTATAACTCCCCGGGGAGAGCAGTACTTC
v_gene: TRBV7-9; j_gene: TRBJ2-1; d_gene: NA; abundance: NA; CDR3aa: CASSPYNEQFF; CDR3nt: TGTGCCAGCAGCCCCTACAATGAGCAGTTCTTC
v_gene: TRBV7-9; j_gene: TRBJ2-7; d_gene: TRBD1; abundance: NA; CDR3aa: CASSADRVQNPYEQYF; CDR3nt: TGTGCCAGCAGCGCTGACAGGGTCCAAAACCCCTACGAGCAGTACTTC
v_gene: TRBV2; j_gene: TRBJ1-5; d_gene: TRBD1; abundance: NA; CDR3aa: CASSGRTGPGGQPGQPQHF; CDR3nt: TGTGCCAGCAGTGGTCGGACAGGGCCCGGAGGCCAACCGGGGCAGCCCCAGCATTTT
v_gene: TRBV27; j_gene: TRBJ1-4; d_gene: TRBD1; abundance: NA; CDR3aa: CASSSLEDRALFF; CDR3nt: TGTGCCAGCAGTTCTCTCGAGGACAGGGCACTGTTTTTT
v_gene: TRBV27; j_gene: TRBJ2-7; d_gene: NA; abundance: NA; CDR3aa: CASSPDTGEAVAYEQYF; CDR3nt: TGTGCCAGCAGTCCGGACACGGGGGAGGCGGTCGCCTACGAGCAGTACTTC
v_gene: TRBV27; j_gene: TRBJ1-2; d_gene: NA; abundance: NA; CDR3aa: CASSLLGQEDGYTF; CDR3nt: TGTGCCAGCAGTTTATTGGGGCAGGAGGATGGCTACACCTTC
v_gene: TRBV2; j_gene: TRBJ2-5; d_gene: TRBD1; abundance: NA; CDR3aa: CASSAGTGERETQYF; CDR3nt: TGTGCCAGCAGCGCCGGGACAGGGGAACGGGAGACCCAGTACTTC
v_gene: TRBV11-2; j_gene: TRBJ2-3; d_gene: NA; abundance: NA; CDR3aa: CASSLRGPTDTQYF; CDR3nt: TGTGCCAGCAGCTTACGGGGCCCCACAGATACGCAGTATTTT